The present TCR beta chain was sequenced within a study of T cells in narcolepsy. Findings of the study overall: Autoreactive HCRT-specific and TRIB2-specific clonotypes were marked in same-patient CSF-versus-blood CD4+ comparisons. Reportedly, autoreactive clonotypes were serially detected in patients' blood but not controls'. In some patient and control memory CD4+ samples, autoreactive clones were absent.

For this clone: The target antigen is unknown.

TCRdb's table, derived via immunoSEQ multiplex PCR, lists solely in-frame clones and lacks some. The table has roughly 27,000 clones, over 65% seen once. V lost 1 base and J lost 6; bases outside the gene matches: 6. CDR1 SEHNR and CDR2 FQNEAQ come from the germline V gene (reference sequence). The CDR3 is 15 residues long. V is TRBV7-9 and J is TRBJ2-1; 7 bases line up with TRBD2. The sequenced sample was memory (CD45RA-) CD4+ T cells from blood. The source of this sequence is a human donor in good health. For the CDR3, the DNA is TGTGCCAGCAGCTTAGTTCAGGGAGGGAGCAATGAGCAGTTCTTC. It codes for CASSLVQGGSNEQFF.